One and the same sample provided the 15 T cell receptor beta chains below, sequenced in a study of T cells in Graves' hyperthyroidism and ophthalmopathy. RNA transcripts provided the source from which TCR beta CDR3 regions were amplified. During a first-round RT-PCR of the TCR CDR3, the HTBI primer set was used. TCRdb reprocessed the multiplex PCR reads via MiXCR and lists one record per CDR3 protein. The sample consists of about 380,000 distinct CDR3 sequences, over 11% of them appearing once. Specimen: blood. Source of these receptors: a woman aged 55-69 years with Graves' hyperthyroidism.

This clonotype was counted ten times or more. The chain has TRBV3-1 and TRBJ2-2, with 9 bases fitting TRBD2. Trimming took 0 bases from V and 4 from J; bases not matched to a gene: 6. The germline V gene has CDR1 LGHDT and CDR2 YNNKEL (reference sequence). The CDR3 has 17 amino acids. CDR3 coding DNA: TGTGCCAGCAGCCAAGATATAGCGGGAGAGGTCACCGGGGAGCTGTTTTTT. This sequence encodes CASSQDIAGEVTGELFF.

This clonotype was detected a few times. The CDR3 here is CASSVRGGLRTEAFF. CDR3 sequence (DNA): TGTGCCAGTAGTGTTCGAGGGGGGTTAAGAACTGAAGCTTTCTTT. This sequence joins TRBV19 and TRBJ1-1; tentative D call: TRBD1 (6 bases). The CDR3 contains 15 residues. V lost 5 bases to trimming and J lost 5 bases, with 18 bases between them. Germline assignment: CDR1 LNHDA and CDR2 SQIVND (reference sequence).

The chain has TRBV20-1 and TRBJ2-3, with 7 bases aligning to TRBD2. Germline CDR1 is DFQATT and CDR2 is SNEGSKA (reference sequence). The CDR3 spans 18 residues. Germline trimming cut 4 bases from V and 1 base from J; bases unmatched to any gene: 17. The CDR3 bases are TGCAGTGCTATTACGTCCGTCGCGGGAGAGTTAGGCACAGATACGCAGTATTTT. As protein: CSAITSVAGELGTDTQYF.

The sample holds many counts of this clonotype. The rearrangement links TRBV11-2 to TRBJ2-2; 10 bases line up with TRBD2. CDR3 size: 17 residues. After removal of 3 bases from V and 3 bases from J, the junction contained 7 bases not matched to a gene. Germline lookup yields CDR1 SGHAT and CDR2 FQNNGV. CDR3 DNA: TGTGCCAGCAGCTTTACTAGCGGGAATACTCACACCGGGGAGCTGTTTTTT. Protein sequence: CASSFTSGNTHTGELFF.

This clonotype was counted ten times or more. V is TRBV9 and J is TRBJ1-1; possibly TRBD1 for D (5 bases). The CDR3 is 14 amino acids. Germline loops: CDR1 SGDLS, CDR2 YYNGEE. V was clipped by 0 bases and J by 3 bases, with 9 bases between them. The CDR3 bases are TGTGCCAGCAGCGTAGCTACGGGGGACACTGAAGCTTTCTTT. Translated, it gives CASSVATGDTEAFF.

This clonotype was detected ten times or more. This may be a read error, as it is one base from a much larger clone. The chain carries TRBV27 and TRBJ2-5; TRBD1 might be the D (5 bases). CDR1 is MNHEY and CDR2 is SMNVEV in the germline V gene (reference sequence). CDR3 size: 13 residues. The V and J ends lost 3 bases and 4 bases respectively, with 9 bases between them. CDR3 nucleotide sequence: TGTGCCAGCAGTTTTTCCAGGGCAGAGACCCAGTACTTC. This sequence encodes CASSFSRAETQYF.

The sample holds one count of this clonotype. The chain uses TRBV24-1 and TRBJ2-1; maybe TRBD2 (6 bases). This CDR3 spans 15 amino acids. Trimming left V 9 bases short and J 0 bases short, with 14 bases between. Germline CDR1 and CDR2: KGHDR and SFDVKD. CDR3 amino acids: CATGGSGSSYNEQFF. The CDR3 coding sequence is TGTGCCACCGGGGGTAGCGGCAGCTCCTACAATGAGCAGTTCTTC.

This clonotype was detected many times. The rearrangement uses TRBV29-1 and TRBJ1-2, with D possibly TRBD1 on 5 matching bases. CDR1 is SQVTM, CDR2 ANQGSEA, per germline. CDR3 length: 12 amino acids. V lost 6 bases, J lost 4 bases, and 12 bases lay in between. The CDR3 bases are TGCAGCGTCCTGAGACAGCCCTATGGCTACACCTTC. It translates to CSVLRQPYGYTF. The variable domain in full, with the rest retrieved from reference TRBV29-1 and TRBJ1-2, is SAVISQKPSRDICQRGTSLTIQCQVDSQVTMMFWYRQQPGQSLTLIATANQGSEATYESGFVIDKFPISRPNLTFSTLTVSNMSPEDSSIYLCSVLRQPYGYTFGSGTRLTVV.

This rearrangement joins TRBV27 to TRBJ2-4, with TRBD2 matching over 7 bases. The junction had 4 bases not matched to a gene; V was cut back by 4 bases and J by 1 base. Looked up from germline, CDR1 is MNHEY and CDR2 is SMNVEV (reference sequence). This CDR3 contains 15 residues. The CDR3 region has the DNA TGTGCCAGCAGTTCGGGGGGAGTTGCCAAAAACATTCAGTACTTC. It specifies CASSSGGVAKNIQYF.

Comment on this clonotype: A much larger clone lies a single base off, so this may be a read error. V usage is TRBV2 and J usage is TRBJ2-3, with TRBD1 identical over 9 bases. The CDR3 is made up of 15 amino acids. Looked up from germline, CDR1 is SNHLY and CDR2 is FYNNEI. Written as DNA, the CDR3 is TGTGCCGGCAGCGGCCGGGACAGGGTCGGGAATACGCAGTATTTT. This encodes CAGSGRDRVGNTQYF.

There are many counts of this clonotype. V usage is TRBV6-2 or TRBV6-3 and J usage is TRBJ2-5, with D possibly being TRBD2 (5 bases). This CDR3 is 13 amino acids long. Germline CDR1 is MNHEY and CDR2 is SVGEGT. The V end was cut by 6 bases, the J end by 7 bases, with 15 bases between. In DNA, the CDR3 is TGTGCCAGCAGATTCGGCGGAGCGGCGACCCAGTACTTC. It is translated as CASRFGGAATQYF.

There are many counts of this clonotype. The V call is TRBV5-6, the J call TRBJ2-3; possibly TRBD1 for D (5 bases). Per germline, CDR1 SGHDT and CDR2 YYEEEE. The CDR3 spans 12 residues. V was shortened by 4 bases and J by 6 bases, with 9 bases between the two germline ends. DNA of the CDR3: TGTGCCAGCAGCCCGGACATCGATACGCAGTATTTT. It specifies CASSPDIDTQYF.

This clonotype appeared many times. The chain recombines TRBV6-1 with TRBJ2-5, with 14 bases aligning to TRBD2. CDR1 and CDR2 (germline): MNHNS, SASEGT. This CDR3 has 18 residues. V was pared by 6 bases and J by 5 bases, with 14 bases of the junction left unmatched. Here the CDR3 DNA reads TGTGCCAGCAGGCCGGGACTAGCGGGAGTCCCCCTAAGGGAGACCCAGTACTTC. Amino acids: CASRPGLAGVPLRETQYF.

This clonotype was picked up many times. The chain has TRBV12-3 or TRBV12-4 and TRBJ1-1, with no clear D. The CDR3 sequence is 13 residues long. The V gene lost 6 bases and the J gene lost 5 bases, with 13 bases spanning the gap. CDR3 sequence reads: CASSPSEWTEAFF. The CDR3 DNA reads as TGTGCCAGCAGCCCCTCCGAGTGGACTGAAGCTTTCTTT.

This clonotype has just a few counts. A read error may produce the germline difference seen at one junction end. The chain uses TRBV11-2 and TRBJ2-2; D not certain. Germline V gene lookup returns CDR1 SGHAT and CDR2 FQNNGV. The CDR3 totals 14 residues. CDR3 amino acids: CVSSPRRNTGELFF. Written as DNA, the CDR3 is TGTGTCAGCAGCCCCCGCAGGAACACCGGGGAGCTGTTTTTT.